One sample yielded the 28 T cell receptor beta chains listed below, sequenced in a study of blood T cell repertoires in COVID-19. TCRdb's copy holds only in-frame clones and misses some; the assay was immunoSEQ multiplex PCR. Among roughly 30,000 clones listed, 85% were seen once. The sequenced sample consisted of peripheral blood. These receptors all come from a human donor with acute or convalescent COVID-19. The donor label of this sample is uncertain.

V gene TRBV2 combines with J gene TRBJ1-6; 7 bases map to TRBD1. V lost 6 bases to trimming and J lost 1 base; unmatched junction nucleotides: 3. Germline V gene sequence: CDR1 SNHLY, CDR2 FYNNEI. CDR3 length: 15 residues. The CDR3 region has the DNA TGTGCCAGCAGCCTACAGGGGTCCTATAATTCACCCCTCCACTTT. Its protein product is CASSLQGSYNSPLHF.

The rearrangement links TRBV11-3 to TRBJ2-5; D may be TRBD1 (6 bases). The CDR3 runs to 13 residues. The V gene lost 4 bases and the J gene lost 3 bases, with 9 bases spanning the gap. Germline V gives CDR1 SGHNT, CDR2 YENEEA. CDR3 sequence: CASSSYREETQYF. As DNA, the CDR3 is TGTGCCAGCAGCTCGTACAGGGAAGAGACCCAGTACTTC.

This clone has just a few counts. This chain connects TRBV4-2 to TRBJ2-7; 10 nucleotides match TRBD1. Unmatched junction bases numbered 7, after V lost 4 bases and J lost 4 bases. This CDR3 region has 15 residues. Germline loops: CDR1 LGHNA, CDR2 YNFKEQ. The CDR3 sequence is CASSPSDRGNYEQYF. In DNA form, the CDR3 reads TGTGCCAGCAGCCCCTCGGACAGGGGGAATTACGAGCAGTACTTC.

This CDR3 reads CASSLAGQGDYEQYF. In DNA, the CDR3 is TGTGCCAGCAGCCTGGCGGGACAGGGTGACTACGAGCAGTACTTC. The chain carries TRBV7-6 and TRBJ2-7, with 9 bases fitting TRBD1. Trimming at V came to 5 bases and at J to 3 bases, leaving 8 bases not matched to a gene. The CDR3 sequence is 15 residues long. The germline CDR1 and CDR2 sequences are SGHVS and FNYEAQ.

V and J are TRBV5-1 and TRBJ2-2; D gene unclear. Trimming took 1 base from V and 1 from J, leaving 5 bases between them. CDR3 size: 14 residues. The V gene's germline CDR1 is SGHRS and CDR2 YFSETQ. CDR3 region: CASSLTGNTGELFF. In DNA, the CDR3 is TGCGCCAGCAGCTTGACGGGGAACACCGGGGAGCTGTTTTTT.

The chain employs TRBV11-3 and TRBJ1-2; D call uncertain. V lost 1 base and J 4 bases, leaving 4 bases between the germline ends. CDR1 SGHNT and CDR2 YENEEA come from the germline V gene. The CDR3 extends over 12 amino acids. The chain's CDR3 is CASSLGVYGYTF. The CDR3 DNA sequence: TGTGCCAGCAGCTTAGGAGTCTATGGCTACACCTTC. The full variable domain, with the rest looked up from reference TRBV11-3 and TRBJ1-2, is EAGVVQSPRYKIIEKKQPVAFWCNPISGHNTLYWYLQNLGQGPELLIRYENEEAVDDSQLPKDRFSAERLKGVDSTLKIQPAELGDSAVYLCASSLGVYGYTFGSGTRLTVV.

V is TRBV6-2 or TRBV6-3 and J is TRBJ2-1; a possible D gene is TRBD1 (6 bases). Germline V lookup: CDR1 MNHEY, CDR2 SVGEGT. CDR3 length: 16 amino acids. Trimming removed 6 bases from V and 5 bases from J, with 20 bases in between. Written as DNA, the CDR3 is TGTGCCAGCAGCTCTCATACCGGGACACGCAACAATGAGCAGTTCTTC. Translated: CASSSHTGTRNNEQFF.

CDR3 loop: CASSQGLFYEQYF. CDR3 nucleotide sequence: TGTGCCAGCAGCCAGGGACTTTTTTACGAGCAGTACTTC. The V call is TRBV2, the J call TRBJ2-7, with D possibly matching TRBD2 (6 bases). V was shortened by 6 bases and J by 4 bases, with 13 bases between the two germline ends. The germline V gene encodes CDR1 SNHLY and CDR2 FYNNEI. The CDR3 is made up of 13 amino acids.

The chain links TRBV4-3 to TRBJ1-2; 7 positions agree with TRBD1. With 1 base clipped from V and 4 bases from J, the junction kept 6 bases outside the gene matches. The CDR3 is 15 residues long. Germline V gene data show CDR1 as LGHNA and CDR2 as YSLEER. The CDR3 is CASSQGGTASYGYTF. In DNA, the CDR3 is TGCGCCAGCAGCCAAGGGGGGACAGCCTCCTATGGCTACACCTTC.

This rearrangement joins TRBV2 to TRBJ2-2; D gene unclear. V was trimmed by 3 bases and J by 5 bases, leaving 4 bases between them. CDR1 and CDR2 from the germline V gene are SNHLY and FYNNEI. The CDR3 consists of 12 residues. DNA for the CDR3: TGTGCCAGCAGTGATAATACCGGGGAGCTGTTTTTT. It is translated as CASSDNTGELFF. The variable domain in full, with the rest retrieved from reference TRBV2 and TRBJ2-2, is EPEVTQTPSHQVTQMGQEVILRCVPISNHLYFYWYRQILGQKVEFLVSFYNNEISEKSEIFDDQFSVERPDGSNFTLKIRSTKLEDSAMYFCASSDNTGELFFGEGSRLTVL.

This chain uses TRBV12-5 with TRBJ1-1; no definite D call. Germline assignment: CDR1 LGHNT and CDR2 FRNRAP. The CDR3 sequence is 14 residues long. Trimming removed 1 base from V and 0 bases from J, with 6 bases in between. CDR3 region: CASGLDTLNTEAFF. CDR3 coding DNA: TGTGCTAGTGGTTTGGACACCTTGAACACTGAAGCTTTCTTT.

Details on this clone: Other nucleotide sequences in the sample specify the same CDR3. The rearrangement joins TRBV5-4 to TRBJ1-2; 10 bases line up with TRBD1. The CDR3 contains 14 residues. With V trimmed by 3 bases and J by 5 bases, 4 bases remained unmatched. The germline V gene has CDR1 SGHNT and CDR2 YYREEE (reference sequence). This chain's CDR3 is CASSWDRGNYGYTF. Written as DNA, the CDR3 is TGTGCCAGCAGCTGGGACAGGGGAAATTATGGCTACACCTTC.

This rearrangement joins TRBV7-2 to TRBJ2-7; 10 positions match TRBD1. The CDR3 totals 17 residues. Trimming cost V 1 base and J 5 bases; bases outside gene matches: 11. Germline values: CDR1 SGHTA, CDR2 FQGNSA. The CDR3 loop is CASSLVLGTGVFHEQYF. CDR3 nucleotides: TGTGCCAGCAGCTTAGTACTTGGGACAGGGGTGTTCCACGAGCAGTACTTC.

The gene calls are TRBV21-1 and TRBJ1-2; the D call in the table, TRBD1, was not verified against the DNA. TRBV21-1 is marked as a pseudogene. This CDR3 is built from 14 residues. DNA for the CDR3: TGTGCCAGCAGCAATAGGGGTCGAGACTATGGCTACACCTTC. Translation gives CASSNRGRDYGYTF.

This chain joins TRBV10-3 and TRBJ2-5, with 10 bases lining up with TRBD2. The junction had 8 bases not matched to a gene; V was cut back by 6 bases and J by 7 bases. CDR1 ENHRY and CDR2 SYGVKD come from the germline V gene. The CDR3 loop spans 14 amino acids. CDR3 protein: CAIRESGGAGTQYF. The CDR3 DNA sequence: TGTGCCATCAGGGAAAGCGGGGGGGCAGGGACCCAGTACTTC.

The chain employs TRBV7-2 and TRBJ1-6; D might be TRBD1 (6 bases). Germline CDR1 SGHTA, CDR2 FQGNSA. The CDR3 loop spans 15 amino acids. With 5 bases removed from V and 10 bases from J, the gap between germline ends came to 18 bases. The CDR3 DNA is TGTGCCAGCAGCCACAACCAGGGGCAGGGATCACCCCTCCACTTT. Translating gives CASSHNQGQGSPLHF.

The V call is TRBV7-2, the J call TRBJ2-3; tentatively, D is TRBD1 (6 bases). The CDR3 sequence is 16 residues long. The germline CDR1 and CDR2 sequences are SGHTA and FQGNSA. With 6 bases removed from V and 0 bases from J, the gap between germline ends came to 16 bases. This CDR3 is CASRVSFRGSTDTQYF. In nucleotides, the CDR3 is TGTGCCAGCAGAGTGTCTTTCAGGGGAAGCACAGATACGCAGTATTTT.

This clone was counted between two and nine times. The chain uses TRBV5-1 and TRBJ1-6, with D possibly matching TRBD1 (5 bases). The V and J ends lost 4 bases and 6 bases respectively, with 11 bases between them. The germline V gene has CDR1 SGHRS and CDR2 YFSETQ. The CDR3 has 14 residues. CDR3 in amino acids: CASSEGVPNSPLHF. DNA for the CDR3: TGCGCCAGCAGCGAAGGGGTGCCTAATTCACCCCTCCACTTT. The full variable domain, its missing parts supplied by reference TRBV5-1 and TRBJ1-6, is KAGVTQTPRYLIKTRGQQVTLSCSPISGHRSVSWYQQTPGQGLQFLFEYFSETQRNKGNFPGRFSGRQFSNSRSEMNVSTLELGDSALYLCASSEGVPNSPLHFGNGTRLTVT.

This chain uses TRBV4-3 with TRBJ2-7, with 7 positions matching TRBD1. V was clipped by 2 bases and J by 3 bases; unmatched bases: 10. The CDR3 loop spans 16 amino acids. Germline V gene data show CDR1 as LGHNA and CDR2 as YSLEER. This CDR3 is CASSQNSGTAIYEQYF. The CDR3 DNA sequence: TGCGCCAGCAGCCAAAACTCCGGGACAGCTATCTACGAGCAGTACTTC.

The V gene is TRBV12-3 or TRBV12-4, the J gene TRBJ1-1; no definite D call. The CDR3 spans 11 residues. Trimming shortened V by 7 bases and J by 6 bases, and 9 bases separated the two germline ends. CDR3 loop: CASNQSPEAFF. CDR3 bases: TGTGCCAGCAACCAGTCCCCTGAAGCTTTCTTT.

This clone was found once. The rearrangement joins TRBV19 to TRBJ2-7; 9 bases fit TRBD1. V dropped 7 bases and J dropped 2; count of bases not matched to a gene: 15. The germline V gene encodes CDR1 LNHDA and CDR2 SQIVND (reference sequence). The CDR3 spans 17 residues. CDR3 nucleotide sequence: TGTGCCAGTACCCCCTCTCTAGGACAGGGGCGCACCTACGAGCAGTACTTC. This sequence encodes CASTPSLGQGRTYEQYF.

This clone has only one observation. The genes are TRBV9 and TRBJ2-5; no clear D gene. Per the germline V gene, CDR1 is SGDLS and CDR2 is YYNGEE. There are 13 residues in the CDR3. V lost 2 bases and J 5 bases, leaving 10 bases between the germline ends. The CDR3 DNA is TGTGCCAGCAGCGTTAGCTCTCGGGAGACCCAGTACTTC. Protein: CASSVSSRETQYF.

This rearrangement joins TRBV6-2 or TRBV6-3 to TRBJ1-2; no definite D call. Per germline, CDR1 MNHEY and CDR2 SVGEGT. This CDR3 is 13 amino acids long. Trimming shortened V by 4 bases and J by 8 bases, and 14 bases separated the two germline ends. CDR3 residues: CASSSRMEGGYTF. As DNA, the CDR3 is TGTGCCAGCAGTTCGCGAATGGAGGGAGGCTACACCTTC.

This rearrangement joins TRBV3-1 (or the pseudogene TRBV3-2) to TRBJ2-1, with 7 bases that match TRBD2. The ends lost 0 bases at V and 8 bases at J; junction bases unmatched: 10. Germline CDR1 and CDR2: LGHDT and YNNKEL (reference sequence). This CDR3 contains 16 residues. Here the CDR3 reads CASSQDPRDYIYEQFF. CDR3 bases: TGTGCCAGCAGCCAAGATCCCCGGGACTACATCTATGAGCAGTTCTTC.

The chain is built from TRBV2 and TRBJ1-1; D remains ambiguous. Trimming left V 7 bases short and J 4 bases short, with 10 bases between. Germline CDR1 and CDR2: SNHLY and FYNNEI. The CDR3 totals 12 residues. The CDR3: CASTGEGTEAFF. DNA for the CDR3: TGTGCCAGCACAGGCGAGGGCACTGAAGCTTTCTTT.

V is TRBV6-2 or TRBV6-3 and J is TRBJ1-2, with 8 bases identical to TRBD1. V lost 5 bases to trimming and J lost 6 bases; unmatched junction nucleotides: 8. CDR3 length: 14 residues. CDR1 and CDR2 from the germline V gene are MNHEY and SVGEGT. In DNA, the CDR3 is TGTGCCAGCAGTGGACGGGACAGGTTAAATGGCTACACCTTC. It encodes CASSGRDRLNGYTF.

This chain links TRBV7-7 with TRBJ2-5; TRBD2 matches 12 bases. This CDR3 region has 15 residues. CDR1 SSHAT and CDR2 FNYEAQ come from the germline V gene (reference sequence). V was clipped by 5 bases and J by 5 bases; unmatched bases: 6. The CDR3 loop reads CASSRGTSGRETQYF. The CDR3 bases are TGTGCCAGCAGCCGAGGGACTAGCGGGCGGGAGACCCAGTACTTC.

This clone was counted a single time. The CDR3 DNA is TGTGCCAGCAGTAATCCTCCCAGGGAGGCTGAAGCTTTCTTT. Protein product: CASSNPPREAEAFF. V is TRBV6-2 or TRBV6-3 and J is TRBJ1-1, with a tentative D call TRBD1 (5 bases). V gave up 5 bases and J gave up 6 bases, with 16 bases separating them. Germline CDR1 MNHEY, CDR2 SVGEGT. The CDR3 consists of 14 residues.